The clone carrying this T cell receptor beta chain was seen a handful of times. The antigen is undetermined. The CDR3 is 13 residues long. Germline V gene lookup returns CDR1 SGHTA and CDR2 FQGNSA. The V end was cut by 1 base, the J end by 4 bases, with 7 bases between. Each sample yielded at least 6 million isolated PBMCs. The data are from a study of blood T cells in healthy people across ages. General study results and limits: Investigators treated diversity estimates from one million T cells as underestimates. Both higher diversity and more naive CD4+ cells marked long-lived donors when set against aged donors.

A second PCR of 7 to 11 cycles used a sample-barcoded 5' primer and a J-beta primer mix. Sequencing of every sample gave 2.5 million or more CDR3-containing paired-end reads. TCRdb ran MiXCR on the 5' RACE reads and lists one entry per CDR3 protein. The table lists 550,000 to 700,000 distinct CDR3 sequences, approximately 27% of them singletons. This sequence originates from a woman aged 70-85 years in good health. The material sequenced was blood. The chain links TRBV7-2 to TRBJ1-2; D remains ambiguous. The CDR3, as DNA: TGTGCCAGCAGCTTAGGACGGCTCTATGGCTACACCTTC. This sequence encodes CASSLGRLYGYTF.